The 29 T cell receptor beta chains listed next were all sequenced from one sample in a study of beta chain features in type 1 diabetes. Their target antigens are unknown. Study results and caveats: Moderate but significant shortening of TCRB CDR3s was recorded in all four CD4+ subsets from Type 1 diabetes patients.

The study reverse transcribed the entire isolated RNA, so it sequenced expressed TCRB transcripts. Generated by immunoSEQ multiplex PCR, the TCRdb table keeps only in-frame clones and is missing some. The sample includes roughly 400,000 clones, over 8.5% of them seen just once. Sequencing input: central memory CD4+ T cells from blood. These receptors were taken from a man aged 25-40 years with type 1 diabetes.

This clone was observed a few times. The chain joins TRBV5-1 to TRBJ2-7; 12 bases are shared with TRBD2. The V segment lost 3 bases and the J segment 7 bases; nucleotides outside the gene matches: 5. This CDR3 is 14 amino acids long. The germline V gene encodes CDR1 SGHRS and CDR2 YFSETQ. The CDR3 here is CASSSTGTSGEQYF. For the CDR3, the DNA is TGCGCCAGCAGCTCAACCGGGACTAGCGGGGAGCAGTACTTC.

This clone was seen a handful of times. The chain combines TRBV27 with TRBJ2-7, with D unresolved. The CDR3 runs to 11 residues. The germline CDR1 and CDR2 sequences are MNHEY and SMNVEV (reference sequence). V dropped 6 bases and J dropped 4 bases, with 7 bases sitting between them. This CDR3 reads CASSGRYEQYF. CDR3 nucleotide sequence: TGTGCCAGCAGCGGACGATACGAGCAGTACTTC.

In its sample, this clone was seen a few times. This chain connects TRBV5-1 to TRBJ2-1; D gene unclear. Germline values: CDR1 SGHRS, CDR2 YFSETQ. Trimming stripped 1 base from V and 6 bases from J, with 14 bases between. CDR3 length equals 15 residues. The CDR3 coding sequence is TGCGCCAGCAGCTTGCTACACCCGGGCATCAATGAGCAGTTCTTC. It codes for CASSLLHPGINEQFF.

This clone was counted between two and nine times. The chain joins TRBV25-1 to TRBJ2-6; possible D gene TRBD1, 6 bases. The CDR3 consists of 15 residues. The V end was cut by 3 bases, the J end by 8 bases, with 14 bases between. Germline assignment: CDR1 MGHDK and CDR2 SYGVNS. CDR3 residues: CASSDDRRGSNVLTF. As DNA, the CDR3 is TGTGCCAGCAGTGATGATAGAAGGGGGTCCAACGTCCTGACTTTC.

This clone was found many times. V gene TRBV9 combines with J gene TRBJ1-2; 7 nucleotides agree with TRBD1. CDR3 length: 14 amino acids. The germline gives CDR1 SGDLS, CDR2 YYNGEE. The V segment lost 4 bases and the J segment 8 bases; nucleotides outside the gene matches: 11. This chain's CDR3 is CASSPSTGTVGYTF. The DNA for the CDR3 is TGTGCCAGCAGCCCCTCAACCGGGACAGTCGGCTACACCTTC.

The sample holds a few counts of this clone. The chain combines TRBV11-2 with TRBJ1-2; no clear D. Trimming cost V 5 bases and J 4 bases, with 20 bases left between them. The CDR3 contains 16 residues. Germline lookup yields CDR1 SGHAT and CDR2 FQNNGV. The CDR3 spells CASSAEGSNGSYGYTF. The CDR3 DNA sequence: TGTGCCAGCAGCGCAGAGGGTAGTAACGGAAGCTATGGCTACACCTTC.

This clone occurred a few times. The V call is TRBV7-3, the J call TRBJ2-1; D may be TRBD2 (5 bases). Germline CDR1 SGHTA, CDR2 FQGTGA. V was clipped by 2 bases and J by 8 bases, with 10 bases between them. The CDR3 has 13 residues. The CDR3, as DNA: TGTGCCAGCAGCTTAGGCGGGCAATATGAGCAGTTCTTC. Protein: CASSLGGQYEQFF.

The chain recombines TRBV27 with TRBJ2-5; a possible D gene is TRBD2 (5 bases). CDR1 is MNHEY and CDR2 is SMNVEV in the germline V gene (reference sequence). The CDR3 spans 15 residues. Trimming left V 1 base short and J 7 bases short, with 16 bases between. The DNA of the CDR3 is TGTGCCAGCAGTTTATTATCTGGACTGAGGTCGACCCAGTACTTC. It translates to CASSLLSGLRSTQYF.

This clone was detected only a few times. The chain combines TRBV29-1 with TRBJ2-3; TRBD2 matches at 7 bases. The CDR3 contains 14 residues. Germline lookup yields CDR1 SQVTM and CDR2 ANQGSEA. J lost 3 bases, V lost 6 bases, and 9 bases had no gene match. The CDR3 here is CSVGTTQRTDTQYF. In DNA, the CDR3 is TGCAGCGTCGGGACTACCCAGAGGACAGATACGCAGTATTTT.

Only a few counts were recorded for this clone. The V gene is TRBV4-2, the J gene TRBJ2-5; perhaps TRBD2 as D (6 bases). V shed 4 bases and J shed 1 base, with 13 bases lying between them. The V gene's germline CDR1 is LGHNA and CDR2 YNFKEQ. This CDR3 is 15 amino acids long. The DNA for the CDR3 is TGTGCCAGCAGCCCAGAAGCGGGTTCCCAAGAGACCCAGTACTTC. Translating gives CASSPEAGSQETQYF.

This clone occurred a few times. The chain combines TRBV7-3 with TRBJ2-3, with 7 nucleotides matching TRBD2. The CDR3 covers 14 residues. Germline values: CDR1 SGHTA, CDR2 FQGTGA. V lost 0 bases, J lost 10 bases, and 7 bases stayed unmatched. The CDR3 coding sequence is TGTGCCAGCAGCTTAACGACGGCGGGAGTCGCGCAGTATTTT. Translated: CASSLTTAGVAQYF.

This clone was seen a handful of times. V gene TRBV29-1 combines with J gene TRBJ2-7; 11 positions agree with TRBD1. The germline V gene has CDR1 SQVTM and CDR2 ANQGSEA. Trimming at V came to 5 bases and at J to 5 bases, leaving 2 bases not matched to a gene. This CDR3 is built from 12 residues. For the CDR3, the DNA is TGCAGCGTTCAGGGACAGGGGGACGAGCAGTACTTC. Residues: CSVQGQGDEQYF.

This clone was detected ten times or more. This sequence joins TRBV5-4 and TRBJ1-4; D perhaps matches TRBD1 (5 bases). V gave up 5 bases and J gave up 5 bases, with 7 bases separating them. This CDR3 spans 12 amino acids. The V gene's germline CDR1 is SGHNT and CDR2 YYREEE (reference sequence). CDR3 protein: CASSRQNEKLFF. In DNA form, the CDR3 reads TGTGCCAGCAGTAGACAGAATGAAAAACTGTTTTTT.

The chain joins TRBV4-1 to TRBJ2-7; TRBD1 might be the D (6 bases). The V gene's germline CDR1 is MGHRA and CDR2 YSYEKL. V dropped 6 bases and J dropped 3 bases, with 18 bases sitting between them. CDR3 size: 15 residues. The CDR3 region has the DNA TGCGCCAGCAGTCTGTCCCAGGGGCGCTACTACGAGCAGTACTTC. The encoded protein is CASSLSQGRYYEQYF.

This clone appeared a few times. The chain has TRBV29-1 and TRBJ1-2; D uncertain. Germline CDR1 reads SQVTM; CDR2 reads ANQGSEA. The V gene lost 2 bases and the J gene lost 8 bases, with 15 bases spanning the gap. This CDR3 region has 13 residues. In DNA form, the CDR3 reads TGCAGCGTTGAACTGGGAGGTCGTCGCGGCTACACCTTC. Translating it yields CSVELGGRRGYTF.

J is TRBJ2-1 and V is TRBV4-2; D may be TRBD2 (5 bases). Germline CDR1 LGHNA, CDR2 YNFKEQ. V lost 1 base and J lost 5, with 15 bases in between. The CDR3 is made up of 16 amino acids. The chain's CDR3 is CASSQVSAAANNEQFF. Here the CDR3 DNA reads TGTGCCAGCAGCCAAGTATCAGCGGCAGCTAACAATGAGCAGTTCTTC.

This clone was seen ten or more times. The rearrangement links TRBV28 to TRBJ1-2; D is undetermined. The CDR3 has 14 amino acids. CDR1 is MDHEN, CDR2 SYDVKM, per germline. Deletions cut 2 bases from V and 6 bases from J, with 13 bases between. The CDR3 DNA reads TGTGCCAGCAGTTTAACGCAGGACGAGGATGGCTACACCTTC. It specifies CASSLTQDEDGYTF.

The chain recombines TRBV4-3 with TRBJ2-7; no clear D. This CDR3 spans 13 amino acids. The V gene lost 0 bases and the J gene lost 3 bases, with 6 bases spanning the gap. Germline CDR1 is LGHNA and CDR2 is YSLEER. CDR3 nucleotides: TGCGCCAGCAGCCAAGATAACGGCTACGAGCAGTACTTC. Protein sequence: CASSQDNGYEQYF.

This clone was recorded a few times. V and J are TRBV11-2 and TRBJ2-2, with D perhaps matching TRBD2 (5 bases). CDR3 length equals 18 residues. Germline V lookup: CDR1 SGHAT, CDR2 FQNNGV. V dropped 5 bases and J dropped 0 bases, with 19 bases sitting between them. CDR3 sequence (DNA): TGTGCCAGCAGCACCAGACCGCTAGCTTACGCGAACACCGGGGAGCTGTTTTTT. The encoded protein is CASSTRPLAYANTGELFF.

This clone was observed a few times. V is TRBV7-2 and J is TRBJ2-7, with D perhaps matching TRBD1 or TRBD2 (5 bases each). Germline V CDR1 and CDR2: SGHTA, FQGNSA. This CDR3 has 13 amino acids. The V gene lost 5 bases and the J gene lost 7 bases, with 15 bases spanning the gap. The CDR3 sequence: CASSPGPAGEQYF. The CDR3 bases are TGTGCCAGCAGCCCGGGACCGGCGGGTGAGCAGTACTTC.

Ten or more counts support this clone. This chain connects TRBV5-1 to TRBJ2-1; TRBD2 matches 9 bases. The V gene's germline CDR1 is SGHRS and CDR2 YFSETQ. Unmatched junction bases numbered 8, after V lost 5 bases and J lost 8 bases. The CDR3 spans 14 residues. CDR3 region: CASRMVREGHEQFF. DNA of the CDR3: TGCGCCAGCAGAATGGTGCGGGAGGGCCATGAGCAGTTCTTC.

The chain employs TRBV11-2 and TRBJ2-1; TRBD2 agrees at 10 bases. This CDR3 contains 16 residues. The V gene end was trimmed by 5 bases and the J gene end by 12 bases; junction bases not matched to a gene: 16. CDR1 and CDR2 from the germline V gene are SGHAT and FQNNGV. CDR3 protein: CASSRWGLAFPGGQFF. CDR3 DNA sequence: TGTGCCAGCAGCCGATGGGGACTAGCGTTCCCGGGTGGGCAGTTCTTC.

This clone occurred many times. The rearrangement joins TRBV19 to TRBJ2-6; tentatively, D is TRBD2 (5 bases). Trimming left V 3 bases short and J 0 bases short, with 12 bases between. CDR1 is LNHDA, CDR2 SQIVND, per germline (reference sequence). The CDR3 spans 17 residues. Here the CDR3 reads CASSMRLRVSGANVLTF. The DNA for the CDR3 is TGTGCCAGTAGTATGCGATTGCGGGTCTCTGGGGCCAACGTCCTGACTTTC.

The gene calls are TRBV10-3 and TRBJ2-4; D ambiguous. CDR3 size: 15 residues. The germline V gene has CDR1 ENHRY and CDR2 SYGVKD. V was trimmed by 2 bases and J by 3 bases, leaving 11 bases between them. CDR3 in amino acids: CAISETPDLKNIQYF. CDR3 nucleotide sequence: TGTGCCATCAGTGAGACCCCGGATCTCAAAAACATTCAGTACTTC.

The V call is TRBV5-1, the J call TRBJ2-7; TRBD2 matches 9 bases. The V gene end was trimmed by 4 bases and the J gene end by 4 bases; junction bases not matched to a gene: 12. CDR3 length: 16 residues. Germline CDR1 reads SGHRS; CDR2 reads YFSETQ. The CDR3 DNA reads TGCGCCAGCAGCACCGGGACTAGCTCAGCGCAGTACGAGCAGTACTTC. Translation gives CASSTGTSSAQYEQYF.

This clone was detected only a few times. Being one base from a much bigger clone, this may be a read error. The chain carries TRBV11-2 and TRBJ2-1; D is uncertain. There are 11 residues in the CDR3. CDR1 is SGHAT, CDR2 FQNNGV, per germline. V was cut by 4 bases and J by 6 bases, with 4 bases left in between. The chain's CDR3 is CASSSFNEQFF. In DNA, the CDR3 is TGTGCCAGCAGCTCATTCAATGAGCAGTTCTTC.

This clone was seen many times. The chain joins TRBV7-2 to TRBJ1-1; the match to TRBD1 covers 7 bases. From germline, CDR1 is SGHTA and CDR2 FQGNSA. The V and J ends lost 0 bases and 0 bases, in that order; junction bases with no gene match: 1. This CDR3 is built from 15 residues. CDR3 sequence reads: CASSLARGLNTEAFF. The CDR3 nucleotides read TGTGCCAGCAGCTTAGCGAGGGGGCTGAACACTGAAGCTTTCTTT. Based on the CDR3 plus reference TRBV7-2 and TRBJ1-1, the full variable domain is GAGVSQSPSNKVTEKGKDVELRCDPISGHTALYWYRQSLGQGLEFLIYFQGNSAPDKSGLPSDRFSAERTGGSVSTLTIQRTQQEDSAVYLCASSLARGLNTEAFFGQGTRLTVV.

This clone occurred a few times. The gene calls are TRBV6-5 and TRBJ2-5; the match to TRBD2 covers 11 bases. Germline CDR1 reads MNHEY; CDR2 reads SVGAGI. This CDR3 has 15 amino acids. V was clipped by 4 bases and J by 2 bases; unmatched bases: 3. CDR3 DNA: TGTGCCAGCAGTTTAGCGGGAGGGGGACAAGAGACCCAGTACTTC. The encoded protein is CASSLAGGGQETQYF.

The chain is built from TRBV7-6 and TRBJ1-1, with D possibly TRBD1 on 5 matching bases. The CDR3 is 13 amino acids. Germline V CDR1 and CDR2: SGHVS, FNYEAQ. Trimming removed 1 base from V and 10 bases from J, with 13 bases in between. CDR3 residues: CASSLEGSGVAFF. DNA of the CDR3: TGTGCCAGCAGCTTAGAAGGATCGGGGGTAGCTTTCTTT.